Listed below are T cell receptor beta chains from one sample, sequenced in a study of blood T cell repertoires in COVID-19. Profiled with immunoSEQ multiplex PCR; TCRdb holds only in-frame clones, not every one. The sample shows some 150,000 clones, approximately 83% of them seen only once. Sequencing input: peripheral blood. These receptors all stem from a man between 70 and 80 years old with acute or convalescent COVID-19. Each CDR3 is given with its conserved first and last residue. The D gene is left open where the match is weak. Only some rows state a clone size, as once, few, many or a class for expanded clones.

TGTGCCAGCAGCATCGACAGGGGGCCCGGCTACACCTTC	CASSIDRGPGYTF	.	TRBD1	TRBV11-1	TRBJ1-2
TGTGCCAGCAGCAACGGGACTAGCGGGAGTACAGATACGCAGTATTTT	CASSNGTSGSTDTQYF	.	.	TRBV21-1	TRBJ2-3
TGTGCCAGCAGTCCGACTACCAGAAACACAGATACGCAGTATTTT	CASSPTTRNTDTQYF	few	.	TRBV2	TRBJ2-3
TGTGCCAGCAGCCCAGGGGCGAACACCGGGGAGCTGTTTTTT	CASSPGANTGELFF	.	.	TRBV9	TRBJ2-2
TGTGCCACCAGCAGCCCCTCCGGGACAGCTAACTTC	CATSSPSGTANF	.	TRBD1	TRBV15	TRBJ2-7
TGTGCCAGCAGCGTTCAGAGGAACAATGAGCAGTTCTTC	CASSVQRNNEQFF	.	.	TRBV9	TRBJ2-1
TGTGCCAGCAGCCAAGCTCGATCCAGCGGGAGTTCCTACGAGCAGTACTTC	CASSQARSSGSSYEQYF	.	TRBD2	TRBV14	TRBJ2-7
TGCGCCAGCAGCCAAGAAGGTCACAGGGAGCCTTCTGGGGCCAACGTCCTGACTTTC	CASSQEGHREPSGANVLTF	few	.	TRBV4-3	TRBJ2-6
TGTGCCAGCTCACCCCAGGGTCCTGGGGCCAACGTCCTGACTTTC	CASSPQGPGANVLTF	.	.	TRBV18	TRBJ2-6
TGTGCCAGCAGTAGCGCGGGGACAGGGGGAGTCGAGCAGTACTTC	CASSSAGTGGVEQYF	.	TRBD1	TRBV28	TRBJ2-7
TGTGCCAGCAGCTTGACAGGGGCGAAAGGGGAAGCTTTCTTT	CASSLTGAKGEAFF	few	TRBD1	TRBV5-6	TRBJ1-1
TGTGCCAGCAGTTTACCCCCTTTGATAGCGGGCGCCACCGGGGAGCTGTTTTTT	CASSLPPLIAGATGELFF	.	TRBD2	TRBV28	TRBJ2-2
TGCAGCGTCCTATCTTCGACTCCAGGGGCGGGAGGCACAGATACGCAGTATTTT	CSVLSSTPGAGGTDTQYF	.	.	TRBV29-1	TRBJ2-3
TGCGCCAGCAGTGAGCCCCGCAGGAACATTCAGTACTTC	CASSEPRRNIQYF	.	.	TRBV10-2	TRBJ2-4
TGTGCCAGCAGCCAAGGACAGCTTACTGAAGCTTTCTTT	CASSQGQLTEAFF	.	.	TRBV7-2	TRBJ1-1
TGTGCCAGCAGCTTAGGGACAGGGGGTATGGTTTACACCGGGGAGCTGTTTTTT	CASSLGTGGMVYTGELFF	.	TRBD1	TRBV5-6	TRBJ2-2
TGTGCCAGCAGTTTTCCCCCGACAGGGAACACTGAAGCTTTCTTT	CASSFPPTGNTEAFF	once	.	TRBV28	TRBJ1-1
TGTGCCAGCAGCCCCCGACTAGCGGGAGACACCGGGGAGCTGTTTTTT	CASSPRLAGDTGELFF	few	TRBD2	TRBV11-2	TRBJ2-2
TGTGCCAGCTCACCACATCCGTCCTACGAGCAGTACTTC	CASSPHPSYEQYF	.	.	TRBV18	TRBJ2-7
TGTGCCAGCAGCTTAGCGAGGACAAATTCCTACGAGCAGTACTTC	CASSLARTNSYEQYF	once	.	TRBV7-8	TRBJ2-7
TGTGCCAGCAGCTTGCGGGGGACAGGGCACGATCAGTACTTC	CASSLRGTGHDQYF	.	TRBD1	TRBV5-6	TRBJ2-7
TGTGCCACCAGCAGAATTCGGTCCGCCTCGGGTGGCTACACCTTC	CATSRIRSASGGYTF	.	.	TRBV15	TRBJ1-2
TGCGCCAGCAGCCTTGGGCAGGGGAGGGCCTCCTACAATGAGCAGTTCTTC	CASSLGQGRASYNEQFF	.	.	TRBV4-3	TRBJ2-1
TGTGCCAGTACCCCGACAGGGGGGAATGAGCAGTTCTTC	CASTPTGGNEQFF	.	TRBD1	TRBV19	TRBJ2-1
TGTGCCAGCAGTCAGGGACTTGTTAATGAAAAACTGTTTTTT	CASSQGLVNEKLFF	.	.	TRBV2	TRBJ1-4
TGTGCCAGCAGTACGAGAACCGGGACAGTGAGAGCAGATACGCAGTATTTT	CASSTRTGTVRADTQYF	.	TRBD1	TRBV6-2/TRBV6-3	TRBJ2-3
TGCGCCAGCAGCAGGGAGGCTAGCGGGAGCCAGACCCAGTACTTC	CASSREASGSQTQYF	.	TRBD2	TRBV5-1	TRBJ2-5
TGCGCCAGCGGTACAGGAACTGGGGCCAACGTCCTGACTTTC	CASGTGTGANVLTF	many	.	TRBV5-1	TRBJ2-6
TGTGCCAGCAGCAAAGGCGGGGAGAGCACCGGGGAGCTGTTTTTT	CASSKGGESTGELFF	once	.	TRBV4-2	TRBJ2-2
TGCGCCAGCAGCCCGGGACAGGGTACCAATCAGCCCCAGCATTTT	CASSPGQGTNQPQHF	once	TRBD1	TRBV5-1	TRBJ1-5
TGTGCCAGCAGCTCCACCGGGACAGGGAACTACGAGCAGTACTTC	CASSSTGTGNYEQYF	.	TRBD1	TRBV5-4	TRBJ2-7
TGTGCCAGCAGTGTGGGGCTACGAAGTTACTATGGCTACACCTTC	CASSVGLRSYYGYTF	.	.	TRBV28	TRBJ1-2
TGTGCCAGCAGCTCGGGAGTGGGCTATGAAAAACTGTTTTTT	CASSSGVGYEKLFF	.	.	TRBV7-2	TRBJ1-4
TGTGCCAGTAGTGAAGACAGGATGGGTCAGCCCCAGCATTTT	CASSEDRMGQPQHF	.	.	TRBV19	TRBJ1-5
TGTGCCAGCAGTTTCGAGCCAACCTACGAGCAGTACTTC	CASSFEPTYEQYF	.	.	TRBV28	TRBJ2-7
TGTGCCAGCAGCCCCTGGGGGCGTAGCGGGTCCCGCACAGATACGCAGTATTTT	CASSPWGRSGSRTDTQYF	.	.	TRBV3-1/TRBV3-2	TRBJ2-3
TGCGCCAGCAGCCAAGAACACAGGGGTGGTGGCTACACCTTC	CASSQEHRGGGYTF	few	TRBD1	TRBV4-1	TRBJ1-2
TGCGCCAGCAGCCAAGATTTAACGGGAGGGCAGACCCAGTACTTC	CASSQDLTGGQTQYF	.	TRBD2	TRBV4-3	TRBJ2-5
TGTGCCAGCAGCTTAGAAGGCAGGGCATATTCACCCCTCCACTTT	CASSLEGRAYSPLHF	.	.	TRBV7-2	TRBJ1-6
TGTGCCAGCAGTTTTCAGGACAGTTATAATGAAGCTTTCTTT	CASSFQDSYNEAFF	.	.	TRBV5-5	TRBJ1-1
TGTGCCAGCAGCAATAGACAGGGTTACGAGCAGTACTTC	CASSNRQGYEQYF	.	TRBD1	TRBV7-2	TRBJ2-7
TGTGCCACTCGTACTAGCGGGTTTTACGAGCAGTACTTC	CATRTSGFYEQYF	.	TRBD2	TRBV27	TRBJ2-7
TGTGCCAGCAGCCGAAGCGGGAGTGGCGACGAGCAGTACTTC	CASSRSGSGDEQYF	.	TRBD2	TRBV3-1/TRBV3-2	TRBJ2-7
TGTGCTAGTGGTCGCGGACAGGGGGCGAACTCTGGGGCCAACGTCCTGACTTTC	CASGRGQGANSGANVLTF	.	TRBD1	TRBV12-5	TRBJ2-6
TGTGCCACCAGCAGAGGCCCGGGACTAGCGGACAATGAGCAGTTCTTC	CATSRGPGLADNEQFF	.	TRBD2	TRBV15	TRBJ2-1
TGTGCCAGCAGCCCCCATCAGGGGAACACTGAAGCTTTCTTT	CASSPHQGNTEAFF	.	.	TRBV9	TRBJ1-1
TGTGCCAGCAGCCCCCGGGGTTCATGGAGTGACACAGATACGCAGTATTTT	CASSPRGSWSDTDTQYF	.	.	TRBV7-9	TRBJ2-3
TGTGCCAGCAGCTTAGAGGGACAGGGGTTCGATGAGCAGTTCTTC	CASSLEGQGFDEQFF	.	TRBD1	TRBV11-3	TRBJ2-1
TGTGCCAGCAGCGAGAGGACAGGGGGTACAGATACGCAGTATTTT	CASSERTGGTDTQYF	.	TRBD1	TRBV7-3	TRBJ2-3
TGTGCCAGCAGCGGGGCTGGGGGAGGCTACGAGCAGTACTTC	CASSGAGGGYEQYF	.	.	TRBV3-1/TRBV3-2	TRBJ2-7
TGTGCCAGCAGCTTCTTTTTGGGAGGGCCCTACAATGAGCAGTTCTTC	CASSFFLGGPYNEQFF	.	TRBD2	TRBV7-9	TRBJ2-1
TGTGCCAGCAGCTTAGAGGGTAGCGGGACCTACGAGCAGTACTTC	CASSLEGSGTYEQYF	once	TRBD2	TRBV7-2	TRBJ2-7
TGTGCCAGCAGGACTAGCGGGGGAAATTCCAATGAGCAGTTCTTC	CASRTSGGNSNEQFF	.	TRBD2	TRBV6-5	TRBJ2-1
TGTGCCAGCAGCCAAGCTGGACTATGGGGCTCCTACAATGAGCAGTTCTTC	CASSQAGLWGSYNEQFF	.	.	TRBV4-2	TRBJ2-1
TGCGCCAGCAGCCCCCCGACAGGGGGTGGAAACACCATATATTTT	CASSPPTGGGNTIYF	.	TRBD1	TRBV5-1	TRBJ1-3
TGTGCCAGCAGCCTATCGGGACAGGGCTATGGCTACACCTTC	CASSLSGQGYGYTF	.	TRBD1	TRBV7-2	TRBJ1-2
TGTGCCAGCAGCTCTTCGACAGGGGGCTACGGGACTAGCGGTCCCTACGAGCAGTACTTC	CASSSSTGGYGTSGPYEQYF	.	.	TRBV7-8	TRBJ2-7
TGTGCCAGCAGCTCCTATCCCTTCTCTGGAAACACCATATATTTT	CASSSYPFSGNTIYF	once	.	TRBV28	TRBJ1-3
TGTGCCAGCAGCTTTGACAGGGGTGGAGATACGCAGTATTTT	CASSFDRGGDTQYF	.	TRBD1	TRBV7-2	TRBJ2-3
TGTGCCAGCAGCCAGCGAGCGGGAGCTCGATACGAGCAGTACTTC	CASSQRAGARYEQYF	.	TRBD2	TRBV3-1/TRBV3-2	TRBJ2-7